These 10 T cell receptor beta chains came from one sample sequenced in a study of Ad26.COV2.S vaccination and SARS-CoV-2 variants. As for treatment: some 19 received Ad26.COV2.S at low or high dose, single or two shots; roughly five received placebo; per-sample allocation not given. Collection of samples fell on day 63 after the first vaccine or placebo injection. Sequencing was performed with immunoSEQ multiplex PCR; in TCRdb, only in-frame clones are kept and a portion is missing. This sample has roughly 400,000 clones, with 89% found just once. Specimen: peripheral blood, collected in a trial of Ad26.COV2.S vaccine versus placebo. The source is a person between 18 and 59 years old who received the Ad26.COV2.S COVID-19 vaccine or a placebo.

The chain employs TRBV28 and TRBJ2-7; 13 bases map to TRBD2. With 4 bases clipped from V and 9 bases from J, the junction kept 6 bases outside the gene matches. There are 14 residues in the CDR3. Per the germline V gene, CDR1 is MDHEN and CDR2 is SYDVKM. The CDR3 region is CASSWRTSGSRQYF. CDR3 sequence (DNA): TGTGCCAGCAGTTGGAGGACTAGCGGGAGCCGGCAGTACTTC. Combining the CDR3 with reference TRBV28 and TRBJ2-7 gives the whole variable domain DVKVTQSSRYLVKRTGEKVFLECVQDMDHENMFWYRQDPGLGLRLIYFSYDVKMKEKGDIPEGYSVSREKKERFSLILESASTNQTSMYLCASSWRTSGSRQYFGPGTRLTVT.

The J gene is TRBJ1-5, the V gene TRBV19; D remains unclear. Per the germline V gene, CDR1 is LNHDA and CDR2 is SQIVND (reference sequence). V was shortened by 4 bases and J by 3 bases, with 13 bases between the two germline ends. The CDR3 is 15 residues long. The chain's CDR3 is CASSRWPLTNQPQHF. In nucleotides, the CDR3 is TGTGCCAGTAGTAGGTGGCCACTTACCAATCAGCCCCAGCATTTT. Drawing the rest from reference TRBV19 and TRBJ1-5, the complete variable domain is DGGITQSPKYLFRKEGQNVTLSCEQNLNHDAMYWYRQDPGQGLRLIYYSQIVNDFQKGDIAEGYSVSREKKESFPLTVTSAQKNPTAFYLCASSRWPLTNQPQHFGDGTRLSIL.

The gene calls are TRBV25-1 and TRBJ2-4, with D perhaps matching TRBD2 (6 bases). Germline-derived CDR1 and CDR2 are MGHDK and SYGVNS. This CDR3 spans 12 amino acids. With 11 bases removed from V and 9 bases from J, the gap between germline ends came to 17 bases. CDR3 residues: CAARDSHGIQYF. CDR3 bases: TGTGCCGCCAGGGACTCTCATGGCATTCAGTACTTC.

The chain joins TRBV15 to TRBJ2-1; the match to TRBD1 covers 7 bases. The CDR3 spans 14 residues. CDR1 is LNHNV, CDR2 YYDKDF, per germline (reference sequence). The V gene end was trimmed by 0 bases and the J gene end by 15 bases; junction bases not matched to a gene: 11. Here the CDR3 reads CATSRDRNRQGRFF. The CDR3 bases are TGTGCCACCAGCAGAGATAGGAATCGACAGGGTAGGTTCTTC.

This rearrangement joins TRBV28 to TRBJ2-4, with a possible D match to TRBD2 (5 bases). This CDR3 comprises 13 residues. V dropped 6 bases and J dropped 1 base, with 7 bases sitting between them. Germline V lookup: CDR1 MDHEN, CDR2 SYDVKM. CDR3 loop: CASRGVAKNIQYF. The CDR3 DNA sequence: TGTGCCAGCAGGGGAGTGGCCAAAAACATTCAGTACTTC.

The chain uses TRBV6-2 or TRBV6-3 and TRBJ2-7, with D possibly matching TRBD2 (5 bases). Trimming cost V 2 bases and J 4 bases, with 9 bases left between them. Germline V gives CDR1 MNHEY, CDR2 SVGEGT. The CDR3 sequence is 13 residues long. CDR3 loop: CASSYSLAYEQYF. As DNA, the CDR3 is TGTGCCAGCAGTTACAGCCTAGCTTACGAGCAGTACTTC.

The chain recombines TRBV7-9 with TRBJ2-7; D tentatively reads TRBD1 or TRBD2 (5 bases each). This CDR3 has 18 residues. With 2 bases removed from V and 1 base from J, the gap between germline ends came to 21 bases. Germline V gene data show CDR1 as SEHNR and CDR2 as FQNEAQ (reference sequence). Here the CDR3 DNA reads TGTGCCAGCAGCTTAATAACATTAGTAGGGACGGCATCCTACGAGCAGTACTTC. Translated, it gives CASSLITLVGTASYEQYF.

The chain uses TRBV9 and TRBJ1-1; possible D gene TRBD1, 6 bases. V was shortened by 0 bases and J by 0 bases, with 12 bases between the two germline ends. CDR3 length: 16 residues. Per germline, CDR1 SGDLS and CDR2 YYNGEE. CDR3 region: CASSVEEAGVNTEAFF. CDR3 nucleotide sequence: TGTGCCAGCAGCGTAGAGGAGGCAGGGGTGAACACTGAAGCTTTCTTT.

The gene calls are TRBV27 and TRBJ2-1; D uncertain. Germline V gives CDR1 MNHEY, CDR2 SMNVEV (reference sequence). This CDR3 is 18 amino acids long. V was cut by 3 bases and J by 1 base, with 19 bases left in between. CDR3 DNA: TGTGCCAGCAGTTTGGGTAGTTCCTTTTTGGGTTCCTACAATGAGCAGTTCTTC. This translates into CASSLGSSFLGSYNEQFF.

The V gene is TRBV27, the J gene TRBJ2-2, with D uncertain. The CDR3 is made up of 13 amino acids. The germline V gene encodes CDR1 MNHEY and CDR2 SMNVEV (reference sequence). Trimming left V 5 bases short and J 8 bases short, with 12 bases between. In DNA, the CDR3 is TGTGCCAGCAGTATGGGCCGAACTGGGGAGCTGTTTTTT. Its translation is CASSMGRTGELFF.